These 14 T cell receptor beta chains were sequenced from one sample in a study of OX40 agonist ivuxolimab in advanced cancers. The protocol used for the library was the immunoSEQ multiplex PCR assay. The table was pulled from immuneACCESS by TCRdb, which kept in-frame rearrangements only. Such tables lose some clones; where checked, under half of the loss comes from unresolved V genes, and the rest has no known cause. The table for this sample lists more than 45,000 clones; roughly four fifths of them were counted only once. More than 0.65% of the sample comes from the top ten. This sample comprised CD4+ or CD8+ T cells sorted from blood, obtained in a trial of the OX40 agonist ivuxolimab. These TCRs come from an adult with an advanced solid tumor such as melanoma, head and neck, liver or kidney cancer.

The chain joins TRBV15 to TRBJ2-7; TRBD1 aligns across 10 bases. Germline trimming cut 0 bases from V and 9 bases from J; bases unmatched to any gene: 8. The CDR3 has 15 amino acids. Looked up from germline, CDR1 is LNHNV and CDR2 is YYDKDF (reference sequence). Written as DNA, the CDR3 is TGTGCCACCAGCAGAGATAACCGACAGGGGGCCAGGCAGTACTTC. Amino acid sequence: CATSRDNRQGARQYF. Full variable domain (missing parts from reference TRBV15 and TRBJ2-7): DAMVIQNPRYQVTQFGKPVTLSCSQTLNHNVMYWYQQKSSQAPKLLFHYYDKDFNNEADTPDNFQSRRPNTSFCFLDIRSPGLGDTAMYLCATSRDNRQGARQYFGPGTRLTVT.

The chain recombines TRBV10-3 with TRBJ1-2; 9 nucleotides agree with TRBD1. CDR1 is ENHRY, CDR2 SYGVKD, per germline. This CDR3 is 17 amino acids long. The V segment lost 0 bases and the J segment 2 bases; nucleotides outside the gene matches: 7. The CDR3 here is CAISESLDRGDNYGYTF. In DNA, the CDR3 is TGTGCCATCAGTGAGTCTCTGGACAGGGGCGACAACTATGGCTACACCTTC.

The CDR3: CASSRGVGEKLFF. CDR3 DNA sequence: TGTGCCAGCAGCCGCGGAGTGGGGGAAAAACTGTTTTTT. The chain joins TRBV7-9 to TRBJ1-4; D gene ambiguous. From germline, CDR1 is SEHNR and CDR2 FQNEAQ (reference sequence). Between the trimmed V and J ends, which lost 5 bases and 8 bases, there was a span of 12 bases. The CDR3 has 13 amino acids.

The CDR3 coding sequence is TGTGCCACCAGCAGAGGAAGGGACAGGTTTGGCTCTGGGGCCAACGTCCTGACTTTC. It codes for CATSRGRDRFGSGANVLTF. This chain connects TRBV15 to TRBJ2-6; 8 bases match TRBD1. The V gene end was trimmed by 1 base and the J gene end by 0 bases; junction bases not matched to a gene: 8. The CDR3 contains 19 residues. Germline V gene lookup returns CDR1 LNHNV and CDR2 YYDKDF (reference sequence).

J is TRBJ2-5 and V is TRBV13; D might be TRBD2 (6 bases). Germline V CDR1 and CDR2: PRHDT, FYEKMQ (reference sequence). The CDR3 consists of 15 residues. The V and J ends lost 3 bases and 4 bases respectively, with 15 bases between them. The CDR3 DNA is TGTGCCAGCAGCTTGAAACTGCAGGGAGGAGAGACCCAGTACTTC. This translates into CASSLKLQGGETQYF.

The chain joins TRBV2 to TRBJ2-2; D remains unclear. This CDR3 has 13 residues. Germline-derived CDR1 and CDR2 are SNHLY and FYNNEI. Trimming pared 6 bases from V and 5 bases from J, leaving 10 bases between. This chain's CDR3 is CASRGMGTGELFF. The DNA for the CDR3 is TGTGCCAGCAGGGGGATGGGTACCGGGGAGCTGTTTTTT.

The rearrangement uses TRBV6-6 and TRBJ1-1, with TRBD1 as a possible D gene (5 bases). CDR1 is MNHNY and CDR2 is SVGAGI in the germline V gene (reference sequence). The CDR3 has 13 amino acids. Trimming shortened V by 7 bases and J by 4 bases, and 13 bases separated the two germline ends. The CDR3 protein is CASIHDSRTEAFF. CDR3 nucleotide sequence: TGTGCCAGCATCCACGACAGCCGCACTGAAGCTTTCTTT.

There are a few counts of this clone. J is TRBJ2-7 and V is TRBV28, with D perhaps being TRBD1 or TRBD2 (5 bases each). This CDR3 region has 16 residues. Trimming stripped 4 bases from V and 3 bases from J, with 19 bases between. CDR1 and CDR2 (germline): MDHEN, SYDVKM. CDR3 nucleotides: TGTGCCAGCAGTTCCCTTCTAGGGGACCCGAGCTACGAGCAGTACTTC. Its protein is CASSSLLGDPSYEQYF.

This clone showed up just once. This sequence joins TRBV5-6 and TRBJ2-5; D unresolved. Germline lookup yields CDR1 SGHDT and CDR2 YYEEEE. CDR3 length: 12 amino acids. Trimming cost V 4 bases and J 5 bases, with 9 bases left between them. Written as DNA, the CDR3 is TGTGCCAGCAGCCTCCGGTGGGAGACCCAGTACTTC. As protein: CASSLRWETQYF.

The rearrangement links TRBV27 to TRBJ2-4; D is ambiguous. CDR3 length: 14 residues. CDR1 MNHEY and CDR2 SMNVEV come from the germline V gene (reference sequence). V dropped 5 bases and J dropped 2 bases, with 10 bases sitting between them. This CDR3 is CASSDSFTKNIQYF. CDR3 DNA sequence: TGTGCCAGCAGTGATAGTTTTACCAAAAACATTCAGTACTTC.

The rearrangement joins TRBV7-2 to TRBJ2-5; 7 nucleotides align to TRBD2. Germline assignment: CDR1 SGHTA and CDR2 FQGNSA. After removal of 5 bases from V and 3 bases from J, the junction contained 6 bases not matched to a gene. The CDR3 has 14 residues. Here the CDR3 reads CASSDHGTKETQYF. The CDR3 DNA reads as TGTGCCAGCAGCGACCACGGGACTAAAGAGACCCAGTACTTC.

Of note for this clone: The sample carries other DNA sequences with the same CDR3. This chain uses TRBV5-5 with TRBJ1-5, with unresolved D. There are 13 residues in the CDR3. Germline CDR1 reads SGHKS; CDR2 reads YYEKEE (reference sequence). The germline V and J ends were trimmed by 0 bases and 3 bases, with 4 bases remaining between them. Written as DNA, the CDR3 is TGTGCCAGCAGCTTGGACTCCAATCAGCCCCAGCATTTT. Its translation: CASSLDSNQPQHF.

The chain couples TRBV7-2 to TRBJ1-5; D gene uncertain. The CDR3 has 14 residues. Per germline, CDR1 SGHTA and CDR2 FQGNSA. Trimming stripped 5 bases from V and 2 bases from J, with 10 bases between. The CDR3 DNA reads as TGTGCCAGCAGCCCGGACGCAGGCAATCAGCCCCAGCATTTT. This translates into CASSPDAGNQPQHF.

CDR3 loop: CASSDLRRQGAVGPPEAFF. CDR3 bases: TGTGCCAGCAGTGATCTTCGCAGACAGGGGGCCGTGGGCCCCCCTGAAGCTTTCTTT. The V and J genes are TRBV6-1 and TRBJ1-1; TRBD1 aligns across 10 bases. The junction had 19 bases not matched to a gene; V was cut back by 3 bases and J by 6 bases. Germline values: CDR1 MNHNS, CDR2 SASEGT. This CDR3 has 19 amino acids.